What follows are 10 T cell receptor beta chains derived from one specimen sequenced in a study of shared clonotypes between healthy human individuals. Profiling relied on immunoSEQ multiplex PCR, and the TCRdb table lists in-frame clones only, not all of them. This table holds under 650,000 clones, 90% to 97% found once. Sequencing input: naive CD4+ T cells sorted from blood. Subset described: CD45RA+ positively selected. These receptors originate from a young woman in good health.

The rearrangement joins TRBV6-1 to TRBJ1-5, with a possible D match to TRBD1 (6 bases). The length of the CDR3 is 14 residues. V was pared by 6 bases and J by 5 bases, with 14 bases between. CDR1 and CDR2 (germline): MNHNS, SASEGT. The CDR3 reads CASRIGDIHQPQHF. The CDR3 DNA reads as TGTGCCAGCAGAATTGGGGACATACATCAGCCCCAGCATTTT.

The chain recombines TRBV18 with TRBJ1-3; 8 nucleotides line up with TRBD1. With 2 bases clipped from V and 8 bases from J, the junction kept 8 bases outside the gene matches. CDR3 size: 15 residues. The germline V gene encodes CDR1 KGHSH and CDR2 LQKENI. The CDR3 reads CASSPGQGGWDTIYF. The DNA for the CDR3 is TGTGCCAGCTCACCAGGACAGGGTGGATGGGACACCATATATTTT.

CDR3 residues: CASSLFPGGYEQYF. CDR3 nucleotides: TGTGCCAGCAGCTTATTTCCGGGAGGGTACGAGCAGTACTTC. The V call is TRBV7-2, the J call TRBJ2-7, with 8 bases fitting TRBD2. CDR1 and CDR2 from the germline V gene are SGHTA and FQGNSA. Trimming took 2 bases from V and 4 from J; bases not matched to a gene: 4. The CDR3 runs to 14 residues. Looking up the rest from reference TRBV7-2 and TRBJ2-7 gives the full variable domain: GAGVSQSPSNKVTEKGKDVELRCDPISGHTALYWYRQSLGQGLEFLIYFQGNSAPDKSGLPSDRFSAERTGGSVSTLTIQRTQQEDSAVYLCASSLFPGGYEQYFGPGTRLTVT.

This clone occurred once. CDR3 coding DNA: TGCGCCAGCAGTGATGGGGCAGGGGGCGCGGAGGGCCCCCAGCATTTT. This encodes CASSDGAGGAEGPQHF. The chain links TRBV10-2 to TRBJ1-5; TRBD1 matches at 8 bases. V dropped 3 bases and J dropped 10; count of bases not matched to a gene: 14. CDR1 is WSHSY, CDR2 SAAADI, per germline. This CDR3 comprises 16 residues.

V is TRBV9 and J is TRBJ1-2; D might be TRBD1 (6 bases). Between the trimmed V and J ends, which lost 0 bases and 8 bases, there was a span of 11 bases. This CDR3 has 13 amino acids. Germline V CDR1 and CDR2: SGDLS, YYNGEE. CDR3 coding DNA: TGTGCCAGCAGCGTAGCAGGGGTCGAAGGCTACACCTTC. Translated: CASSVAGVEGYTF.

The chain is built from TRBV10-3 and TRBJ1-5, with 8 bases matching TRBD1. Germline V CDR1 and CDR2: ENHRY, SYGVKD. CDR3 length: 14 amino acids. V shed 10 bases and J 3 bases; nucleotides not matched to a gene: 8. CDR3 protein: CATQGVAPNQPQHF. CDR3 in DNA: TGTGCCACACAGGGGGTCGCCCCCAATCAGCCCCAGCATTTT.

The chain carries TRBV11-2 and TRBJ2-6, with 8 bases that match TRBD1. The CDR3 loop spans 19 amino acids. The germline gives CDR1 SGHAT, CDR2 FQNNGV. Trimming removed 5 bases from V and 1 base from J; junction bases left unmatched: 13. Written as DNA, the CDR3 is TGTGCCAGCAGCCAACCTACCGGGACAGGAGATTCTGGGGCCAACGTCCTGACTTTC. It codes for CASSQPTGTGDSGANVLTF.

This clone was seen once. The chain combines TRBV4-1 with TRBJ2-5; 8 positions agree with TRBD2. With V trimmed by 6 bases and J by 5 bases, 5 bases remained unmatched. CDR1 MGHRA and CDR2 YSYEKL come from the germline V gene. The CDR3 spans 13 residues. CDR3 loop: CASSLPGGETQYF. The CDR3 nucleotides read TGCGCCAGCAGTCTGCCGGGGGGGGAGACCCAGTACTTC.

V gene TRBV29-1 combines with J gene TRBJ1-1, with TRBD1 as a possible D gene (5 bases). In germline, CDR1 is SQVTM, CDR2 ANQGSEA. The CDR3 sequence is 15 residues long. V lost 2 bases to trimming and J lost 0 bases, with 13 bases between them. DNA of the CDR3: TGCAGCGTTGAAATTGGGGCAGGGATGAACACTGAAGCTTTCTTT. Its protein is CSVEIGAGMNTEAFF.

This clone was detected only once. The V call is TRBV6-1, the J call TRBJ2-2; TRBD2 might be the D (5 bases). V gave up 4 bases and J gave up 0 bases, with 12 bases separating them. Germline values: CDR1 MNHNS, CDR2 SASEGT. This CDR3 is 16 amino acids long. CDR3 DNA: TGTGCCAGCAGTGCCCTTCCGGGGACGAACACCGGGGAGCTGTTTTTT. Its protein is CASSALPGTNTGELFF.